Below, one TCR beta chain is given with its context. The data were taken from a study of CD8+ T cells in alopecia areata. Treatment noted: oral pan-JAK inhibitor, 5-10 mg twice daily. After isolation, RNA underwent reverse transcription to generate cDNA as the sequencing template. TCRdb's copy holds only in-frame clones and misses some; the assay was immunoSEQ multiplex PCR. The sample consists of 160,000 or so clones, just over 65% of them appearing once. Specimen: CD4+ T cells sorted from blood, collected at week 4, from a patient treated with tofacitinib. This receptor was identified in a human donor with alopecia areata.

CDR3 protein: CASSEVRQGPNQPQHF. The CDR3 nucleotides read TGTGCCAGCAGTGAGGTCAGGCAGGGGCCCAATCAGCCCCAGCATTTT. The genes are TRBV2 and TRBJ1-5, with a possible D match to TRBD1 (6 bases). Deletions cut 3 bases from V and 3 bases from J, with 15 bases between. The CDR3 has 16 residues. The germline gives CDR1 SNHLY, CDR2 FYNNEI.